This TCR beta chain was identified in a study of cytomegalovirus exposure and HLA in healthy donors. Study findings and constraints: The authors confirmed in vitro that a few CMV-associated chains were specific for CMV antigens.

To note about this clone: Its antigen is unidentified.

The PCR was carried out with 60 Vbeta primers and 13 Jbeta primers. Data came from immunoSEQ multiplex PCR; TCRdb stores just in-frame clones and leaves some out. The table has 100,000 to 150,000 clones, around 80% seen once; the top ten hold roughly 2.5%. This CDR3 comprises 16 residues. V dropped 4 bases and J dropped 4; count of bases not matched to a gene: 6. CDR1 is SNHLY and CDR2 is FYNNEI in the germline V gene. Sequences were obtained from PBMCs. V is TRBV2 and J is TRBJ2-2, with 10 bases that match TRBD1. This receptor was identified in a boy aged 2 to 10 in good health and CMV-seronegative. The CDR3 loop reads CASSATGTGVTGELFF. As DNA, the CDR3 is TGTGCCAGCAGTGCCACCGGGACAGGGGTCACCGGGGAGCTGTTTTTT.